Shown below are 22 T cell receptor beta chains from a single sample sequenced in a study of OX40 agonist ivuxolimab in advanced cancers. Library generation was performed with the immunoSEQ multiplex PCR assay. TCRdb's version of the immuneACCESS table is confined to in-frame rearrangements and falls short of the full clone set. An unresolved V gene accounts for under half of the shortfall where checked; the remainder is of unknown origin. A total of 8,500 to 14,000 clones appear in this sample, 65% to 85% of them only once. The top ten clones comprise 8% to 13% of the sample. This sample comprised CD4+ or CD8+ T cells sorted from blood, obtained in a trial of the OX40 agonist ivuxolimab. The source of these receptors is an adult with an advanced solid tumor such as melanoma, head and neck, liver or kidney cancer.

CDR3 amino acids: CASSHTDTGRRQYF. The CDR3 DNA is TGTGCCAGCAGCCATACGGATACCGGACGACGGCAGTACTTC. The chain joins TRBV16 to TRBJ2-7; D is unresolved. Germline assignment: CDR1 KGHSY and CDR2 FQNENV. The V end lost 3 bases, the J end lost 9 bases, and 18 bases lay between the germline ends. CDR3 length equals 14 residues.

For the CDR3, the DNA is TGTGCCAGCAGCAAACTACAGGTACCCGGTGGCTACACCTTC. This gives the protein CASSKLQVPGGYTF. The V and J genes are TRBV5-6 and TRBJ1-2, with D perhaps matching TRBD1 (5 bases). Germline-derived CDR1 and CDR2 are SGHDT and YYEEEE. This CDR3 is built from 14 residues. The V end lost 4 bases, the J end lost 7 bases, and 17 bases lay between the germline ends.

J is TRBJ2-3 and V is TRBV27; 9 bases align to TRBD1. Germline loops: CDR1 MNHEY, CDR2 SMNVEV (reference sequence). The CDR3 runs to 15 residues. V gave up 3 bases and J gave up 4 bases; unmatched junction bases: 5. The CDR3 bases are TGTGCCAGCAGTTTTGCGGGACAGGGCGCAGATACGCAGTATTTT. It codes for CASSFAGQGADTQYF.

This clone was seen more than once but under ten times. The chain recombines TRBV7-9 with TRBJ1-1, with a weak D call TRBD1 (6 bases). The V gene lost 5 bases and the J gene lost 4 bases, with 17 bases spanning the gap. This CDR3 contains 15 residues. Germline V gene lookup returns CDR1 SEHNR and CDR2 FQNEAQ (reference sequence). The CDR3 protein is CASSPPMGGLTEAFF. CDR3 nucleotides: TGTGCCAGCAGCCCTCCGATGGGGGGGCTCACTGAAGCTTTCTTT. Supplemented by reference TRBV7-9 and TRBJ1-1, the full variable domain reads DTGVSQNPRHKITKRGQNVTFRCDPISEHNRLYWYRQTLGQGPEFLTYFQNEAQLEKSRLLSDRFSAERPKGSFSTLEIQRTEQGDSAMYLCASSPPMGGLTEAFFGQGTRLTVV.

The J gene is TRBJ1-2, the V gene TRBV27; a possible D gene is TRBD1 (5 bases). With 5 bases removed from V and 5 bases from J, the gap between germline ends came to 15 bases. CDR3 size: 14 residues. CDR1 is MNHEY, CDR2 SMNVEV, per germline (reference sequence). CDR3 residues: CASSPVGVVYGYTF. The CDR3 region has the DNA TGTGCCAGCAGTCCAGTGGGGGTCGTTTATGGCTACACCTTC.

The chain couples TRBV5-1 to TRBJ2-3, with 7 nucleotides matching TRBD2. This CDR3 spans 18 amino acids. Per germline, CDR1 SGHRS and CDR2 YFSETQ. The V segment lost 3 bases and the J segment 1 base; nucleotides outside the gene matches: 14. The CDR3 loop is CASSSFVASGPRTDTQYF. The CDR3 DNA sequence: TGCGCCAGCAGCTCTTTCGTGGCTAGCGGTCCTCGCACAGATACGCAGTATTTT.

The gene calls are TRBV7-2 and TRBJ2-3; D tentatively reads TRBD1 or TRBD2 (5 bases each). V gave up 4 bases and J gave up 1 base, with 6 bases separating them. Germline V gene sequence: CDR1 SGHTA, CDR2 FQGNSA. The CDR3 runs 13 residues. CDR3 coding DNA: TGTGCCAGCAGCTGGGACCGCACAGATACGCAGTATTTT. Translated, it gives CASSWDRTDTQYF.

This clone has more than one count but fewer than ten. CDR3 residues: CASSLGGAENEQFF. Written as DNA, the CDR3 is TGCGCCAGCAGCTTGGGCGGGGCAGAAAATGAGCAGTTCTTC. V usage is TRBV5-1 and J usage is TRBJ2-1; D is possibly TRBD2 (6 bases). Germline V gives CDR1 SGHRS, CDR2 YFSETQ. V shed 0 bases and J shed 7 bases, with 11 bases lying between them. The CDR3 runs 14 residues.

V is TRBV10-3 and J is TRBJ2-2; tentatively, D is TRBD1 (8 bases). Germline CDR1 reads ENHRY; CDR2 reads SYGVKD. This CDR3 has 13 amino acids. Trimming left V 8 bases short and J 6 bases short, with 13 bases between. CDR3 sequence reads: CAIYTGGAGELFF. CDR3 coding DNA: TGTGCCATCTATACAGGGGGGGCCGGGGAGCTGTTTTTT.

Only a few counts were recorded for this clone. CDR3 sequence: CASCGTSGTDEQFF. The DNA of the CDR3 is TGTGCCAGCTGTGGGACTAGCGGGACCGATGAGCAGTTCTTC. The chain links TRBV6-5 to TRBJ2-1, with 13 positions matching TRBD2. Losses at the gene ends were 8 bases for V and 8 bases for J; bases not matched to a gene: 6. CDR1 is MNHEY and CDR2 is SVGAGI in the germline V gene. This CDR3 comprises 14 residues.

V usage is TRBV6-4 and J usage is TRBJ2-6; D is unclear. The germline CDR1 and CDR2 sequences are MRHNA and SNTAGT. This CDR3 has 15 amino acids. Trimming took 3 bases from V and 0 from J, leaving 6 bases between them. The CDR3 spells CASSEGFSGANVLTF. CDR3 DNA: TGTGCCAGCAGTGAAGGCTTCTCTGGGGCCAACGTCCTGACTTTC.

For the CDR3, the DNA is TGTGCCAGCAGCCGCCCCCAAGGCTACAATGAGCAGTTCTTC. Translating it yields CASSRPQGYNEQFF. The rearrangement links TRBV7-9 to TRBJ2-1; D not resolved. Germline V lookup: CDR1 SEHNR, CDR2 FQNEAQ (reference sequence). The CDR3 has 14 amino acids. V shed 5 bases and J shed 3 bases, with 11 bases lying between them.

The V gene is TRBV4-1, the J gene TRBJ1-2; D unresolved. CDR3 size: 16 residues. Trimming shortened V by 0 bases and J by 5 bases, and 16 bases separated the two germline ends. CDR1 and CDR2 (germline): MGHRA, YSYEKL. In nucleotides, the CDR3 is TGCGCCAGCAGCCAAGAAGATCTTTTATCTCGTTATGGCTACACCTTC. This codes for CASSQEDLLSRYGYTF.

Worth noting for this clone: Relative to the germline gene, one junction end is altered; a read error may explain this. V usage is TRBV7-9 and J usage is TRBJ1-4; TRBD1 matches 7 bases. The germline V gene encodes CDR1 SEHNR and CDR2 FQNEAQ (reference sequence). The CDR3 has 15 amino acids. CDR3 DNA sequence: TGTGCCAGCAGCTCCCCGGACAGGACAAATGAAAAACTGCTTTTT. Protein product: CASSSPDRTNEKLLF.

The chain combines TRBV5-1 with TRBJ2-7; the match to TRBD2 covers 13 bases. Germline V CDR1 and CDR2: SGHRS, YFSETQ. This CDR3 spans 16 amino acids. Trimming took 4 bases from V and 2 from J; bases not matched to a gene: 6. CDR3 residues: CASSGGTSGATYEQYF. DNA for the CDR3: TGCGCCAGCAGCGGCGGGACTAGCGGGGCCACCTACGAGCAGTACTTC.

The gene calls are TRBV27 and TRBJ2-7; tentative D call: TRBD2 (5 bases). Germline CDR1 reads MNHEY; CDR2 reads SMNVEV (reference sequence). V was cut by 0 bases and J by 6 bases, with 12 bases left in between. This CDR3 comprises 14 residues. The CDR3 DNA reads as TGTGCCAGCAGTTTATCGAGGGCCGCCACCGAGCAGTACTTC. It translates to CASSLSRAATEQYF.

The J gene is TRBJ2-7, the V gene TRBV28; tentatively, D is TRBD2 (5 bases). Germline loops: CDR1 MDHEN, CDR2 SYDVKM. Trimming stripped 6 bases from V and 4 bases from J, with 13 bases between. This CDR3 spans 13 amino acids. CDR3 sequence reads: CASRSSIGYEQYF. The CDR3 DNA reads TGTGCCAGCAGATCTAGCATCGGTTACGAGCAGTACTTC.

The V and J genes are TRBV6-5 and TRBJ2-7; D is perhaps TRBD1 (6 bases). V was shortened by 6 bases and J by 3 bases, with 12 bases between the two germline ends. The CDR3 totals 13 residues. Germline CDR1 reads MNHEY; CDR2 reads SVGAGI. In DNA form, the CDR3 reads TGTGCCAGCAGATCAGGGGAACGCTACGAGCAGTACTTC. Encoded protein: CASRSGERYEQYF.

The chain recombines TRBV7-2 with TRBJ2-7; 10 bases agree with TRBD2. The CDR3 spans 13 residues. V gave up 5 bases and J gave up 4 bases; unmatched junction bases: 2. CDR1 is SGHTA and CDR2 is FQGNSA in the germline V gene. The DNA for the CDR3 is TGTGCCAGCAGCAATAGCGGGAGGTACGAGCAGTACTTC. It is translated as CASSNSGRYEQYF.

The gene calls are TRBV5-6 and TRBJ2-1; 10 positions match TRBD1. The length of the CDR3 is 15 residues. V lost 2 bases, J lost 3 bases, and 2 bases stayed unmatched. Germline lookup yields CDR1 SGHDT and CDR2 YYEEEE. The CDR3 region has the DNA TGTGCCAGCAGCTTAGGGACAGGGGACTACAATGAGCAGTTCTTC. Amino acids: CASSLGTGDYNEQFF.

The chain joins TRBV7-9 to TRBJ2-7; D gene unclear. The CDR3 has 13 amino acids. Germline assignment: CDR1 SEHNR and CDR2 FQNEAQ (reference sequence). V lost 5 bases and J 2 bases, leaving 10 bases between the germline ends. CDR3 residues: CASSPARTYEQYF. DNA for the CDR3: TGTGCCAGCAGCCCTGCACGGACCTACGAGCAGTACTTC.

This clone was found a few times. This chain joins TRBV29-1 and TRBJ1-2; 8 positions agree with TRBD1. Germline lookup yields CDR1 SQVTM and CDR2 ANQGSEA. The J segment lost 5 bases and the V segment lost 6 bases, leaving 5 bases of the junction unmatched. There are 12 residues in the CDR3. In DNA form, the CDR3 reads TGCAGCGTACCAGGGGGCGATTATGGCTACACCTTC. It specifies CSVPGGDYGYTF.